This T cell receptor beta chain was retrieved from a study of Ad26.COV2.S vaccination and SARS-CoV-2 variants. Study-wide findings and caveats: Breadth and depth estimates from TCRs may understate total T cell responses.

Sequenced by immunoSEQ multiplex PCR; TCRdb stores in-frame clones only, minus some. This table holds about 470,000 clones, about 90% found once. The CDR3 covers 16 residues. The V gene end was trimmed by 4 bases and the J gene end by 5 bases; junction bases not matched to a gene: 12. The germline CDR1 and CDR2 sequences are MNHEY and SMNVEV (reference sequence). The treatment denotes: 19 received Ad26.COV2.S at low or high dose, single or two shots; about 5 received placebo; per-sample allocation not given. Samples were taken on day 63 after the first vaccine or placebo injection. For this clone: The antigen remains undetermined.

This clonotype was sampled from a person aged 18-60 years who received the Ad26.COV2.S COVID-19 vaccine or a placebo. Sequences were derived from peripheral blood, sampled in a trial of Ad26.COV2.S vaccine versus placebo. The V call is TRBV27, the J call TRBJ1-2; 8 bases are shared with TRBD1. Here the CDR3 DNA reads TGTGCCAGCAGTTCAACATCCGGGACAGGTCCTTATGGCTACACCTTC. This sequence encodes CASSSTSGTGPYGYTF.